This TCR beta chain originates from a study of T-cell reconstitution after alpha-beta-depleted transplantation in children. Unique molecular identifiers were built into the TCRbeta library. TCRdb independently ran MiXCR on the PCR reads; one entry per CDR3 protein. The sample includes some 520,000 distinct CDR3 sequences, around a third of them seen just once. V was cut by 4 bases and J by 1 base, with 10 bases left in between. The CDR3 has 13 amino acids. CDR1 is SQVTM and CDR2 is ANQGSEA in the germline V gene. The chain is built from TRBV29-1 and TRBJ2-5; D remains ambiguous. This receptor was taken from a human donor who donated a stem cell graft to a child with aplastic anemia. Specimen: PBMCs from the stem cell graft donor, collected from the stem cell graft. This CDR3 reads CSVVRTTQETQYF. CDR3 nucleotide sequence: TGCAGCGTTGTACGGACCACCCAAGAGACCCAGTACTTC.